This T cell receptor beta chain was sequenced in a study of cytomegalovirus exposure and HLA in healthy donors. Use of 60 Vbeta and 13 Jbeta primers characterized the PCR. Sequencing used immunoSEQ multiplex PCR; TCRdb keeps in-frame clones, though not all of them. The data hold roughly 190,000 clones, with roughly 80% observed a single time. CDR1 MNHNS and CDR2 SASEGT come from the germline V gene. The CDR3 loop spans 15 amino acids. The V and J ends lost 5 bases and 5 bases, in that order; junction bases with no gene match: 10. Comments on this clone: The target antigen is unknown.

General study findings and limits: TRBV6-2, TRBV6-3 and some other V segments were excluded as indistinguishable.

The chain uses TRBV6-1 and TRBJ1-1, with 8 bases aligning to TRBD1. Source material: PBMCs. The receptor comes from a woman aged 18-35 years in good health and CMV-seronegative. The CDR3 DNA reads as TGTGCCAGCAGTTCTCTTGACAGGGGAACGACTGAAGCTTTCTTT. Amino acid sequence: CASSSLDRGTTEAFF.